One and the same sample provided the 18 T cell receptor beta chains below, sequenced in a study of blood T cell repertoires in COVID-19. Clones were read by immunoSEQ multiplex PCR, and TCRdb kept only the in-frame ones, dropping some. This sample yields fewer than 250,000 clones, of which roughly 88% are seen a single time; approximately 6% belongs to the top ten. Input material: peripheral blood. All receptors derive from a woman of 80 years or more with COVID-19, enrolled during active disease.

V is TRBV19 and J is TRBJ2-4; D unresolved. V was clipped by 2 bases and J by 1 base, with 9 bases between them. This CDR3 contains 15 residues. Germline CDR1 and CDR2: LNHDA and SQIVND (reference sequence). The CDR3 is CASSIRTAAKNIQYF. The CDR3 bases are TGTGCCAGTAGTATACGCACAGCCGCCAAAAACATTCAGTACTTC.

This clone was recorded only once. The chain uses TRBV18 and TRBJ1-2, with D tentatively TRBD1 (5 bases). Germline CDR1 and CDR2: KGHSH and LQKENI. This CDR3 is built from 16 residues. The V and J ends lost 6 bases and 0 bases respectively, with 17 bases between them. Written as DNA, the CDR3 is TGTGCCAGCTCCCCCCGGACGGACACCACTAACTATGGCTACACCTTC. It codes for CASSPRTDTTNYGYTF.

The CDR3 reads CASSSSQGGSTDTQYF. In DNA form, the CDR3 reads TGTGCCAGCAGTTCGTCTCAGGGGGGTAGCACAGATACGCAGTATTTT. The genes are TRBV28 and TRBJ2-3; weak D call: TRBD1 (7 bases). CDR1 is MDHEN, CDR2 SYDVKM, per germline. This CDR3 spans 16 amino acids. Trimming took 4 bases from V and 0 from J, leaving 14 bases between them. Filled out from reference TRBV28 and TRBJ2-3, the complete variable domain reads DVKVTQSSRYLVKRTGEKVFLECVQDMDHENMFWYRQDPGLGLRLIYFSYDVKMKEKGDIPEGYSVSREKKERFSLILESASTNQTSMYLCASSSSQGGSTDTQYFGPGTRLTVL.

V is TRBV7-8 and J is TRBJ1-1; D is possibly TRBD1 (5 bases). V lost 5 bases, J lost 1 base, and 17 bases lay in between. The CDR3 totals 16 residues. CDR1 and CDR2 from the germline V gene are SGHVS and FQNEAQ. The CDR3 protein is CASSPLQGQGNTEAFF. The CDR3 nucleotides are TGTGCCAGCAGCCCACTTCAGGGCCAAGGGAACACTGAAGCTTTCTTT.

A remark on this clone: The identical CDR3 is also encoded by other nucleotide sequences in the sample. The chain uses TRBV19 and TRBJ1-1; 9 bases map to TRBD1. Trimming cost V 8 bases and J 1 base; bases outside gene matches: 8. The germline CDR1 and CDR2 sequences are LNHDA and SQIVND (reference sequence). This CDR3 comprises 15 residues. The CDR3 spells CASSKGQGRNTEAFF. CDR3 in DNA: TGTGCCAGTTCAAAAGGACAGGGGCGGAACACTGAAGCTTTCTTT.

The V and J genes are TRBV9 and TRBJ1-4, with D unresolved. The CDR3 length is 17 residues. Germline-derived CDR1 and CDR2 are SGDLS and YYNGEE. Trimming stripped 4 bases from V and 2 bases from J, with 18 bases between. The CDR3 nucleotides read TGTGCCAGCAGCTCCTTTGGCGGGTTTGGCACTAATGAAAAACTGTTTTTT. This gives the protein CASSSFGGFGTNEKLFF.

V is TRBV3-1 (or the pseudogene TRBV3-2) and J is TRBJ1-1; possible D gene TRBD1, 5 bases. The CDR3 is 13 residues long. Between the trimmed V and J ends, which lost 4 bases and 1 base, there was a span of 7 bases. Germline CDR1 LGHDT, CDR2 YNNKEL (reference sequence). CDR3 nucleotide sequence: TGTGCCAGCAGCCGCGGGACGAACACTGAAGCTTTCTTT. Amino acids: CASSRGTNTEAFF.

V is TRBV5-1 and J is TRBJ1-2; D might be TRBD1 (6 bases). The CDR3 length is 12 residues. The germline CDR1 and CDR2 sequences are SGHRS and YFSETQ. The V and J ends lost 2 bases and 4 bases respectively, with 6 bases between them. CDR3: CASSLQGYGYTF. The CDR3 nucleotides read TGCGCCAGCAGCTTACAGGGCTATGGCTACACCTTC. Supplemented by reference TRBV5-1 and TRBJ1-2, the full variable domain reads KAGVTQTPRYLIKTRGQQVTLSCSPISGHRSVSWYQQTPGQGLQFLFEYFSETQRNKGNFPGRFSGRQFSNSRSEMNVSTLELGDSALYLCASSLQGYGYTFGSGTRLTVV.

A single count supports this clone. The chain combines TRBV7-3 with TRBJ2-2; a possible D gene is TRBD1 (5 bases). Germline loops: CDR1 SGHTA, CDR2 FQGTGA. The CDR3 runs 13 residues. V was trimmed by 11 bases and J by 6 bases, leaving 16 bases between them. CDR3 bases: TGTGCCGGACAAGGGGTTCCGCCCGGGGAGCTGTTTTTT. This encodes CAGQGVPPGELFF.

This clone occurred a few times. The chain is built from TRBV7-9 and TRBJ1-6, with TRBD1 matching over 7 bases. The germline V gene has CDR1 SEHNR and CDR2 FQNEAQ (reference sequence). The CDR3 spans 14 residues. Unmatched junction bases numbered 5, after V lost 5 bases and J lost 7 bases. CDR3 residues: CASSPQTGNSPLHF. The DNA of the CDR3 is TGTGCCAGCAGCCCGCAGACAGGGAATTCACCCCTCCACTTT.

This clone was observed a single time. The J gene is TRBJ1-1, the V gene TRBV19; D is unresolved. The CDR3 covers 11 residues. Germline-derived CDR1 and CDR2 are LNHDA and SQIVND (reference sequence). The V end was cut by 7 bases, the J end by 5 bases, with 8 bases between. The CDR3 reads CASKMSTEAFF. The CDR3 nucleotides are TGTGCCAGTAAAATGTCGACTGAAGCTTTCTTT.

V gene TRBV5-6 combines with J gene TRBJ1-6; D is uncertain. The CDR3 sequence is 15 residues long. V dropped 0 bases and J dropped 3 bases, with 7 bases sitting between them. The germline gives CDR1 SGHDT, CDR2 YYEEEE. The DNA of the CDR3 is TGTGCCAGCAGCTTGGGACAAGTCTATAATTCACCCCTCCACTTT. Translated: CASSLGQVYNSPLHF.

The rearrangement joins TRBV24-1 to TRBJ2-1; possible D gene TRBD2, 6 bases. This CDR3 is built from 15 residues. V lost 4 bases, J lost 8 bases, and 17 bases lay in between. Germline V gene data show CDR1 as KGHDR and CDR2 as SFDVKD. In DNA, the CDR3 is TGTGCCACCAGTGACCCGGGACCGGGGAGGCATGAGCAGTTCTTC. Translating gives CATSDPGPGRHEQFF.

The CDR3 bases are TGTGCCAGCAGTGAGGGATCGGGGACAGAGCAGTTCTTC. As protein: CASSEGSGTEQFF. This chain joins TRBV2 and TRBJ2-1, with D perhaps matching TRBD1 (6 bases). V lost 3 bases and J 10 bases, leaving 13 bases between the germline ends. Germline CDR1 is SNHLY and CDR2 is FYNNEI. CDR3 size: 13 residues.

The rearrangement links TRBV5-4 to TRBJ1-3; 8 bases fit TRBD1. V shed 4 bases, J shed 4 bases, and the junction held 7 bases outside the gene matches. The CDR3 is 15 residues long. Per the germline V gene, CDR1 is SGHNT and CDR2 is YYREEE (reference sequence). CDR3 DNA sequence: TGTGCCAGCAGCATACAGGGGGTTGAAGGAAACACCATATATTTT. Translation: CASSIQGVEGNTIYF.

This chain uses TRBV28 with TRBJ1-2, with D perhaps matching TRBD1 (6 bases). The V gene's germline CDR1 is MDHEN and CDR2 SYDVKM. Trimming took 5 bases from V and 2 from J, leaving 12 bases between them. The CDR3 extends over 14 amino acids. The CDR3, as DNA: TGTGCCAGCAGTGGGGGCGGGGGGAACTATGGCTACACCTTC. As protein: CASSGGGGNYGYTF.

The chain carries TRBV6-5 and TRBJ1-2; D is perhaps TRBD1 (6 bases). CDR1 is MNHEY, CDR2 SVGAGI, per germline. The CDR3 extends over 15 amino acids. The V and J ends lost 10 bases and 3 bases respectively, with 21 bases between them. The CDR3, as DNA: TGTGCCACTTCGACCCCACAGGGTAACCACTATGGCTACACCTTC. Translating it yields CATSTPQGNHYGYTF.

The rearrangement uses TRBV7-2 and TRBJ1-2, with 8 bases lining up with TRBD1. V was pared by 0 bases and J by 4 bases, with 4 bases of the junction left unmatched. Germline loops: CDR1 SGHTA, CDR2 FQGNSA. The CDR3 contains 15 residues. CDR3 protein: CASSLAEGQGYGYTF. The CDR3 nucleotides are TGTGCCAGCAGCTTAGCGGAAGGACAGGGCTATGGCTACACCTTC.